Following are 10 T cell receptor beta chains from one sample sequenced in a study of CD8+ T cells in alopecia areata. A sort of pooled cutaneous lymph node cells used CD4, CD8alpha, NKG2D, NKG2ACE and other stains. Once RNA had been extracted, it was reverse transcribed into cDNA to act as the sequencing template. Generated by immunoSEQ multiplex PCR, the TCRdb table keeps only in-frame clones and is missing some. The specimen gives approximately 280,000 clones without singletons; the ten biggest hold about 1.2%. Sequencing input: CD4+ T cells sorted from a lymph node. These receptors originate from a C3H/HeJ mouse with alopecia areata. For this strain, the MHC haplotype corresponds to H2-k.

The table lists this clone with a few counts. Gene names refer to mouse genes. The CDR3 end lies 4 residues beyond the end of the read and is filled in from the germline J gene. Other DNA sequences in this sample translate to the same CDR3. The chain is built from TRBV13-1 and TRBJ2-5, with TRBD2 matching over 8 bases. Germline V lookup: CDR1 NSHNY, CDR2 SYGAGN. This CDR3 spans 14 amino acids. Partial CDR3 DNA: TGTGCCAGCAGTGATGCAAACTGGGGGGAC. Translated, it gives CASSDANWGD. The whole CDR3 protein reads CASSDANWGDTQYF.

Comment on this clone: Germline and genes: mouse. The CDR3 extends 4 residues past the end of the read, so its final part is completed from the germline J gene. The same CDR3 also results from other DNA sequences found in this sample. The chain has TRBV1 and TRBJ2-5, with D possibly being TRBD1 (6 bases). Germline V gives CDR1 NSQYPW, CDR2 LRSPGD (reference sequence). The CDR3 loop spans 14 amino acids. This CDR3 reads CTCSAVRGGDTQYF. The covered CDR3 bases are TGCACCTGCAGTGCAGTCAGGGGAGGTGAC. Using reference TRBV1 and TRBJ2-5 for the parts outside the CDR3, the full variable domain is VTLLEQNPRWRLVPRGQAVNLRCILKNSQYPWMSWYQQDLQKQLQWLFTLRSPGDKEVKSLPGADYLATRVTDTELRLQVANMSQGRTLYCTCSAVRGGDTQYFGPGTRLLVL.

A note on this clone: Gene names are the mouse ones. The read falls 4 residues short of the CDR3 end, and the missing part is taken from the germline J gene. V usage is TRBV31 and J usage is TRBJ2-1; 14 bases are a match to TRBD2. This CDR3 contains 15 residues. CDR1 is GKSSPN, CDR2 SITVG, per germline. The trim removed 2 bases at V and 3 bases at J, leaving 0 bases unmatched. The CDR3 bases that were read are TGTGCCTGGAGTGGGACTGGGGGGGCCTATGCT. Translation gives CAWSGTGGAYA. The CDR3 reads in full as CAWSGTGGAYAEQFF.

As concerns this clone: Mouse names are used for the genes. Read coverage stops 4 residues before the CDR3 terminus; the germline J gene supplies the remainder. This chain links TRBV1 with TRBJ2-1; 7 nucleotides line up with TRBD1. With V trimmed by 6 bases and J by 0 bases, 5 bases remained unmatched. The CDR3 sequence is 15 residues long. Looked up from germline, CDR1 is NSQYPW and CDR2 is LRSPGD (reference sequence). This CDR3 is CTCRQGTVNYAEQFF. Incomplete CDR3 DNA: TGCACCTGCAGGCAGGGGACAGTTAACTATGCT.

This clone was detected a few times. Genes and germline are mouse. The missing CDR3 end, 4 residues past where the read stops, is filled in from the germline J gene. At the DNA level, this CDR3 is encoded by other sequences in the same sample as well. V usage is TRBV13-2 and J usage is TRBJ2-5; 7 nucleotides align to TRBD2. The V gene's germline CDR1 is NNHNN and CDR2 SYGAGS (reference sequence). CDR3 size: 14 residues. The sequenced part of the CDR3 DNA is TGTGCCAGCGGTGATGCTGGGGGTAAAGAC. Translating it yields CASGDAGGKD. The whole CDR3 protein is CASGDAGGKDTQYF.

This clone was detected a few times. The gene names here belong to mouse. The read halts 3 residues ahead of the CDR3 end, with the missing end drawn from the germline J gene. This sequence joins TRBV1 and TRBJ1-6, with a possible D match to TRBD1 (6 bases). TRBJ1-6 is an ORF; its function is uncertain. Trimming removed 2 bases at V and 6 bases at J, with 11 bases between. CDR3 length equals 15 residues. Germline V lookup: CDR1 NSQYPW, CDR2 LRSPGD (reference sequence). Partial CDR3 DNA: TGCACCTGCAGTGCACAGGGAGGGGGTAATTCGCCC. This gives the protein CTCSAQGGGNSP. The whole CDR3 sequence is CTCSAQGGGNSPLYF.

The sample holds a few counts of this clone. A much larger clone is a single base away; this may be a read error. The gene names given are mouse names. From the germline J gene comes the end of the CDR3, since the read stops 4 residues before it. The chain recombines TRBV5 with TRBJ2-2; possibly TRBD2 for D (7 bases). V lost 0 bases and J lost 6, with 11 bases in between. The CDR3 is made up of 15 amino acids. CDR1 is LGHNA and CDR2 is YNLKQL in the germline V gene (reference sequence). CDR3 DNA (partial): TGTGCCAGCAGCCAAGAATCGGGGGGCCCCGGG. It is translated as CASSQESGGPG. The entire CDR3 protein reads CASSQESGGPGQLYF.

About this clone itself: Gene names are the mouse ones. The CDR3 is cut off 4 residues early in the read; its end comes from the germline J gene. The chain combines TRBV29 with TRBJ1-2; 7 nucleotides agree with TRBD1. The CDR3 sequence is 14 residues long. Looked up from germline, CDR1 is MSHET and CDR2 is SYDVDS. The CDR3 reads CASSMTGRGSDYTF. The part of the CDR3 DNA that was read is TGTGCTAGCAGTATGACAGGGAGAGGGTCC. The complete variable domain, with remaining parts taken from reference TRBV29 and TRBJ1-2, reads DMKVTQMPRYLIKRMGENVLLECGQDMSHETMYWYRQDPGLGLQLIYISYDVDSNSEGDIPKGYRVSRKKREHFSLILDSAKTNQTSVYFCASSMTGRGSDYTFGSGTRLLVI.

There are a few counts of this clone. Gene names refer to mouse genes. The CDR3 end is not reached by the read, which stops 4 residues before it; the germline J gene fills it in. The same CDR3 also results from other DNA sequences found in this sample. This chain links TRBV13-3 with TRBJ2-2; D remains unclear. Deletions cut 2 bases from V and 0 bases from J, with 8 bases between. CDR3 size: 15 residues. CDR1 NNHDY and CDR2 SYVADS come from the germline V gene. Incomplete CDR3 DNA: TGTGCCAGCAGTGACCCACAAGCAAACACCGGG. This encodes CASSDPQANTG. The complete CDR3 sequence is CASSDPQANTGQLYF. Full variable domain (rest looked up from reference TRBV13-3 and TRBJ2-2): EAAVTQSPRSKVAVTGGKVTLSCHQTNNHDYMYWYRQDTGHGLRLIHYSYVADSTEKGDIPDGYKASRPSQENFSLILELASLSQTAVYFCASSDPQANTGQLYFGEGSKLTVL.

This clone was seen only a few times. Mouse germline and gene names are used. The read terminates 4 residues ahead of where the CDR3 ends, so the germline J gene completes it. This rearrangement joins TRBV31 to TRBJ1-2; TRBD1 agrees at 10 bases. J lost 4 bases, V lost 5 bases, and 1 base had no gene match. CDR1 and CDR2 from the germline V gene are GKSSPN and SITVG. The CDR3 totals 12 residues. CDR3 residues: CAWGDRGSDYTF. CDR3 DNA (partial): TGTGCCTGGGGGGACAGGGGCTCC. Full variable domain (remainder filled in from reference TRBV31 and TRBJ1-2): AQTIHQWPVAEIKAVGSPLSLGCTIKGKSSPNLYWYWQATGGTLQQLFYSITVGQVESVVQLNLSASRPKDDQFILSTEKLLLSHSGFYLCAWGDRGSDYTFGSGTRLLVI.